A selection of T cell receptor beta chains follows, all from one sample in a study of persistence of HIV-infected CD4 T cells. No antigens are known for them. Libraries were prepared by immunoSEQ multiplex PCR; TCRdb keeps only in-frame clonotypes and omits some of them. The sample carries tens of thousands of clones, roughly 77% recorded once. The input for sequencing was CD4+ T cells sorted from PBMCs after 18-hour stimulation, taken from a patient who received antiretroviral therapy. These receptors originate from an adult man with HIV who was CMV-seropositive. Both conserved end residues are part of each CDR3. A D gene is named only where the DNA matches it firmly. Rows may omit the clone size; those that give it use once, few, many or a size class.

>TRBV7-2|-|-|TRBJ1-6
CASSLLPGSDSPLHF
TGTGCCAGCAGCTTACTCCCGGGTTCGGATTCACCCCTCCACTTT
>TRBV18|TRBD1|-|TRBJ1-2
CASSPPPDRANYGYTF
TGTGCCAGCTCACCACCGCCCGACAGGGCGAACTATGGCTACACCTTC
>TRBV2|-|-|TRBJ1-1
CASSVESPATEAFF
TGTGCCAGCAGTGTTGAGAGCCCGGCCACTGAAGCTTTCTTT
>TRBV6-5|TRBD1|once|TRBJ1-2
CASSTGGGVRGGYTF
TGTGCCAGCAGTACGGGAGGGGGCGTACGAGGTGGCTACACCTTC
>TRBV7-9|TRBD1|-|TRBJ2-1
CASSLGQGARNEQFF
TGTGCCAGCAGCTTGGGACAGGGGGCGCGGAATGAGCAGTTCTTC
>TRBV5-1|-|-|TRBJ2-6
CASSFQGSGANVLTF
TGCGCCAGCAGCTTCCAGGGCAGTGGGGCCAACGTCCTGACTTTC
>TRBV7-9|TRBD1|-|TRBJ2-2
CASSLGQGYTGELFF
TGTGCCAGCAGCCTGGGACAGGGGTATACCGGGGAGCTGTTTTTT
>TRBV11-2|-|-|TRBJ2-1
CASTQTRAQGNEQFF
TGTGCCAGCACCCAGACCCGGGCCCAGGGGAATGAGCAGTTCTTC
>TRBV7-8|TRBD1|-|TRBJ1-1
CASSFYRGENTEAFF
TGTGCCAGCAGCTTTTACAGGGGGGAGAACACTGAAGCTTTCTTT
>TRBV24-1|-|-|TRBJ2-3
CATSDPVTVDTQYF
TGTGCCACCAGTGATCCAGTCACAGTGGATACGCAGTATTTT
>TRBV29-1|TRBD2|once|TRBJ2-1
CSVGGLVGEQFF
TGCAGCGTTGGGGGACTAGTCGGTGAGCAGTTCTTC
>TRBV2|-|few|TRBJ1-5
CASSPGAGNQPQHF
TGTGCCAGCAGTCCCGGGGCGGGCAATCAGCCCCAGCATTTT
>TRBV23-1|-|few|TRBJ2-7
CASSPSHPRCYEQYF
TGCGCCAGCAGTCCATCCCACCCGAGGTGCTACGAGCAGTACTTC
>TRBV5-1|TRBD1|few|TRBJ1-2
CASSLVAGGDYGYTF
TGCGCCAGCAGCTTGGTGGCAGGGGGAGACTATGGCTACACCTTC
>TRBV5-1|-|-|TRBJ1-1
CASSLTDRNTEAFF
TGCGCCAGCAGCTTGACGGACAGGAACACTGAAGCTTTCTTT
>TRBV7-7|-|-|TRBJ2-2
CASSPTGGHDNTGELFF
TGTGCCAGCAGCCCCACGGGGGGACATGACAACACCGGGGAGCTGTTTTTT
>TRBV7-6|TRBD1|-|TRBJ1-5
CASSPTIPGTGGNQPQHF
TGTGCCAGCAGCCCTACCATCCCCGGGACAGGGGGCAATCAGCCCCAGCATTTT
>TRBV2|-|-|TRBJ2-1
CASSLNMRGWFF
TGTGCCAGCAGTCTTAACATGAGGGGCTGGTTCTTC
>TRBV6-6|-|-|TRBJ2-2
CASSYSGGKNTGELFF
TGTGCCAGCAGTTACTCTGGAGGGAAAAACACCGGGGAGCTGTTTTTT
>TRBV7-3|-|-|TRBJ2-2
CASRPGDTGELFF
TGTGCCAGCAGGCCAGGCGACACCGGGGAGCTGTTTTTT
>TRBV2|TRBD1|few|TRBJ2-7
CASSTFKTGPLSSYEQYF
TGTGCCAGCAGCACTTTTAAGACAGGGCCCTTGAGCTCCTACGAGCAGTACTTC
>TRBV12-2|-|once|TRBJ2-7
CASRPLLMEGGEQYF
TGTGCAAGTCGCCCACTCCTGATGGAGGGCGGCGAGCAGTACTTC
>TRBV10-3|-|medium-sized|TRBJ1-2
CAISEDRSYTF
TGTGCCATCAGTGAGGACCGTAGCTACACCTTC
>TRBV7-2|TRBD1|-|TRBJ2-4
CASRPTGGIAKNIQYF
TGTGCCAGCAGACCTACAGGGGGCATAGCCAAAAACATTCAGTACTTC
>TRBV7-9|-|-|TRBJ1-4
CASSFLTGLNEKLFF
TGTGCCAGCAGCTTCCTGACAGGCTTAAATGAAAAACTGTTTTTT
>TRBV6-5|TRBD1|-|TRBJ1-1
CASQGVNTEAFF
TGTGCCTCGCAGGGGGTGAACACTGAAGCTTTCTTT
>TRBV6-5|-|-|TRBJ1-1
CASSYGGAATEAFF
TGTGCCAGCAGTTACGGGGGAGCGGCGACTGAAGCTTTCTTT
>TRBV2|-|-|TRBJ2-3
CASSVGATDTQYF
TGTGCCAGCAGTGTGGGGGCTACAGATACGCAGTATTTT
>TRBV2|-|-|TRBJ1-6
CASRTGTGISPLHF
TGTGCCAGCAGAACCGGGACGGGAATTTCACCCCTCCACTTT
>TRBV19|TRBD1|once|TRBJ1-5
CASSIEGTGPNQPQHF
TGTGCCAGTAGTATAGAGGGGACAGGGCCCAATCAGCCCCAGCATTTT
>TRBV20-1|-|-|TRBJ1-2
CSASIRGGGYTF
TGCAGTGCTAGTATCAGGGGAGGTGGCTACACCTTC
>TRBV5-6|-|-|TRBJ2-7
CASSLGPRSSYEQYF
TGTGCCAGCAGCCTGGGACCGAGGAGCTCCTACGAGCAGTACTTC
>TRBV14|-|many|TRBJ1-2
CASSQDGELGYGYTF
TGTGCCAGCAGCCAAGATGGGGAGTTGGGCTATGGCTACACCTTC
>TRBV19|TRBD1|few|TRBJ1-6
CASNPQGANSPLHF
TGTGCCAGTAACCCACAGGGGGCGAATTCACCCCTCCACTTT
>TRBV7-3|TRBD1|-|TRBJ1-6
CASSRQGSYNSPLHF
TGTGCCAGCAGTAGACAGGGGTCCTATAATTCACCCCTCCACTTT
>TRBV9|-|-|TRBJ2-1
CASSPLAGWNEQFF
TGTGCCAGCAGCCCTCTGGCAGGGTGGAATGAGCAGTTCTTC
>TRBV12-5|-|few|TRBJ1-5
CASGLNQPQHF
TGTGCTAGTGGTTTGAATCAGCCCCAGCATTTT
>TRBV28|TRBD1|-|TRBJ1-3
CASTTGGPGNTIYF
TGTGCCAGCACGACAGGGGGACCTGGAAACACCATATATTTT
>TRBV28|TRBD1|-|TRBJ1-2
CASSLARTRTGLYGYTF
TGTGCCAGCAGTCTTGCCCGAACCCGGACAGGGCTATATGGCTACACCTTC
>TRBV2|-|-|TRBJ2-3
CASKDSLSTDTQYF
TGTGCCAGCAAGGACAGCTTAAGCACAGATACGCAGTATTTT
>TRBV7-2|-|-|TRBJ2-3
CASSLVPPDTQYF
TGTGCCAGCAGCTTAGTGCCCCCAGATACGCAGTATTTT
>TRBV7-9|-|few|TRBJ2-7
CASSPGRDEQYF
TGTGCCAGCAGCCCAGGGCGGGACGAGCAGTACTTC
>TRBV5-1|TRBD1|-|TRBJ1-2
CASSPTGGGYGYGYTF
TGCGCCAGCAGCCCGACAGGGGGCGGTTATGGCTATGGCTACACCTTC
>TRBV15|-|few|TRBJ1-1
CATSRTADFGPRGEAFF
TGTGCCACCAGCCGGACGGCAGACTTCGGGCCGAGAGGGGAAGCTTTCTTT
>TRBV2|-|-|TRBJ2-1
CATRGEGSSYNEQFF
TGTGCCACTAGGGGGGAGGGGAGCTCCTACAATGAGCAGTTCTTC
>TRBV18|-|-|TRBJ2-2
CASSPPGHPTGELFF
TGTGCCAGCTCACCACCGGGACACCCGACCGGGGAGCTGTTTTTT
>TRBV19|-|few|TRBJ1-5
CASKDSNQPQHF
TGTGCCAGTAAGGACAGCAATCAGCCCCAGCATTTT
>TRBV15|-|-|TRBJ1-1
CATSRGRGTLNTEAFF
TGTGCCACCAGCAGAGGACGGGGGACCTTGAACACTGAAGCTTTCTTT
>TRBV2|-|-|TRBJ1-6
CASRKRGTVAQGNSPLHF
TGTGCCAGCAGGAAACGAGGAACAGTCGCACAGGGTAATTCACCCCTCCACTTT
>TRBV28|-|once|TRBJ2-7
CASSLQEYEQYF
TGTGCCAGCAGTCTACAGGAATACGAGCAGTACTTC
>TRBV4-2|TRBD1|-|TRBJ2-6
CASSQVTGSGANVLTF
TGTGCCAGCAGCCAAGTGACAGGGTCTGGGGCCAACGTCCTGACTTTC
>TRBV29-1|-|-|TRBJ2-2
CSVSHIGFGELFF
TGCAGCGTTTCCCATATCGGATTCGGGGAGCTGTTTTTT
>TRBV4-2|-|once|TRBJ1-1
CASSQVIGRGAEAFF
TGTGCCAGCAGCCAAGTTATAGGCCGAGGTGCTGAAGCTTTCTTT
>TRBV5-8|TRBD1|-|TRBJ1-3
CASSFAGTGYSGNTIYF
TGTGCCAGCAGCTTTGCCGGGACAGGTTACTCTGGAAACACCATATATTTT
>TRBV11-2|TRBD1|-|TRBJ1-1
CASSLNLGATGVNTEAFF
TGTGCCAGCAGCCTCAACCTGGGGGCGACAGGGGTGAACACTGAAGCTTTCTTT
>TRBV5-1|TRBD1|-|TRBJ2-1
CASSFQGAKVSEQFF
TGCGCCAGCAGCTTCCAGGGGGCCAAGGTCAGTGAGCAGTTCTTC
>TRBV19|-|-|TRBJ2-1
CASSSYSSSYNEQFF
TGTGCCAGTAGCTCTTATTCGAGCTCCTACAATGAGCAGTTCTTC
>TRBV5-1|TRBD1|-|TRBJ2-3
CASRERQGPSPTDTQYF
TGCGCCAGCCGGGAACGACAGGGGCCCTCCCCCACAGATACGCAGTATTTT
>TRBV7-9|TRBD1|-|TRBJ2-7
CASSLGDRVPYEQYF
TGTGCCAGCAGCTTAGGGGACAGGGTACCCTACGAGCAGTACTTC